The 8 T cell receptor beta chains given below trace back to one sample, sequenced in a study of cytotoxic CD8 clonotypes in ibrutinib-treated CLL. Assay: immunoSEQ multiplex PCR; the TCRdb copy retains only in-frame clones and omits some. The table records 97,000 or so clones, approximately 82% of them present only once. The sample consisted of PBMCs, taken after 12 months of ibrutinib treatment. The receptors originated from a human donor with chronic lymphocytic leukemia.

V and J are TRBV28 and TRBJ2-7; D is possibly TRBD1 (6 bases). The length of the CDR3 is 15 residues. CDR1 and CDR2 from the germline V gene are MDHEN and SYDVKM. V lost 5 bases and J lost 2, with 16 bases in between. The CDR3 is CASSTVRGKAYEQYF. The CDR3, as DNA: TGTGCCAGCAGTACCGTGAGGGGGAAAGCCTACGAGCAGTACTTC. Based on the CDR3 plus reference TRBV28 and TRBJ2-7, the full variable domain is DVKVTQSSRYLVKRTGEKVFLECVQDMDHENMFWYRQDPGLGLRLIYFSYDVKMKEKGDIPEGYSVSREKKERFSLILESASTNQTSMYLCASSTVRGKAYEQYFGPGTRLTVT.

This chain connects TRBV5-1 to TRBJ2-6; no reliable D call. Trimming took off 2 bases at V and 0 bases at J, with 15 bases between the two ends. CDR1 SGHRS and CDR2 YFSETQ come from the germline V gene. The CDR3 length is 18 residues. The CDR3 here is CASSFSVTAVSGANVLTF. CDR3 nucleotides: TGCGCCAGCAGCTTTAGTGTGACTGCGGTCTCTGGGGCCAACGTCCTGACTTTC.

As DNA, the CDR3 is TGTGCCAGCAGCTTATCGCAGGGGGCTGGCGGGGAGCTGTTTTTT. It specifies CASSLSQGAGGELFF. The chain recombines TRBV11-3 with TRBJ2-2, with 8 bases that match TRBD1. This CDR3 has 15 amino acids. The trim removed 2 bases at V and 7 bases at J, leaving 6 bases unmatched. Germline V lookup: CDR1 SGHNT, CDR2 YENEEA.

The sample holds a few counts of this clone. The chain carries TRBV29-1 and TRBJ1-1; no definite D call. V lost 1 base and J 2 bases, leaving 14 bases between the germline ends. The CDR3 runs to 15 residues. Germline CDR1 is SQVTM and CDR2 is ANQGSEA. This CDR3 is CSVEVLAKVNTEAFF. CDR3 nucleotide sequence: TGCAGCGTTGAAGTCCTAGCGAAGGTCAACACTGAAGCTTTCTTT.

The V call is TRBV27, the J call TRBJ1-5, with 8 bases fitting TRBD1. Trimming removed 6 bases from V and 7 bases from J; junction bases left unmatched: 8. Germline V gene lookup returns CDR1 MNHEY and CDR2 SMNVEV (reference sequence). This CDR3 is built from 14 residues. CDR3 protein: CASSPTGGEQPQHF. CDR3 nucleotides: TGTGCCAGCAGCCCAACAGGGGGTGAACAGCCCCAGCATTTT.

The gene calls are TRBV23-1 and TRBJ1-6; D gene ambiguous. TRBV23-1 counts as an open reading frame of uncertain function. CDR3 length: 20 amino acids. V shed 2 bases and J shed 4 bases, with 24 bases lying between them. In nucleotides, the CDR3 is TGCGCCAGCAGTCAAGCGCCTCGGGTCTCCGGAGTTCTTTATAATTCACCCCTCCACTTT. Translation: CASSQAPRVSGVLYNSPLHF.

V is TRBV4-1 and J is TRBJ2-7; either TRBD1 or TRBD2 may fit D (5 bases each). V was clipped by 0 bases and J by 7 bases, with 16 bases between them. Germline-derived CDR1 and CDR2 are MGHRA and YSYEKL. The CDR3 spans 15 residues. The CDR3 DNA reads TGCGCCAGCAGCCAAGATGGGACGCCCTTGGGGGAGCAGTACTTC. Translating it yields CASSQDGTPLGEQYF.

This rearrangement joins TRBV5-6 to TRBJ1-1; possible D gene TRBD1, 6 bases. CDR1 SGHDT and CDR2 YYEEEE come from the germline V gene. V was pared by 3 bases and J by 8 bases, with 11 bases between. The CDR3 length is 12 residues. As DNA, the CDR3 is TGTGCCAGCAGCTCGCAGGGGCCGGAAGCTTTCTTT. Its protein is CASSSQGPEAFF.